Sequencing of this T cell receptor (beta chain) was carried out in a study of identical twins (dated by TCRdb to 2016 to 2018). A note on the overall study: TCR alpha and beta repertoires from monozygotic twins, unrelated adults of various ages and cord blood were deep-sequenced to test whether fetal clonotypes persist. To rule out contamination, the twin experiments were replicated at different times with different library preparation protocols.

Every donor in the study was a healthy Caucasian. Three unrelated non-twin adults were additionally sequenced: a male aged 18 to 29, a male aged 50 to 59 and a female aged 50 to 59. Using Miltenyi CD45RO+ enrichment and human naive T-cell isolation kits, memory (CD45RO+) and naive T cells were isolated from PBMC. The library was built by means of 5' RACE. The reads were generated on an Illumina HiSeq 2000. Template switching added a universal primer binding site, and the final cDNA carried a unique molecular identifier that allowed TCR cDNA molecules to be counted accurately. Specific primers in the conserved constant-segment region were used to synthesize first-strand cDNA for the TCR alpha and beta chains. To control for contamination, each cDNA library was double barcoded with a SMART-Mk sample barcode plus Illumina barcodes. TruSeq adapter sequences along with Illumina sample barcodes were introduced in two successive PCR steps. Sequencing of the TCR alpha and beta cDNA libraries was done on the Illumina HiSeq platform using custom primers. The paper's data handling went like this. MiGEC was used to process raw reads and extract unique molecular identifiers, and MiXCR was used to find CDR3 positions. For each individual, recombination models were inferred using an EM algorithm with the repgenHMM and IGoR tools. The tcR package in R was used for shared clonotype analysis, with sharing normalized by the product of cloneset sizes. Out-of-frame nonproductive sequences were analyzed to study raw recombination free of thymic and clonal selection effects. TCRdb reprocessed the public reads (quality trimming at Q25 with fastp, clone calling with MiXCR) and kept in-frame beta chains. Entries that share a CDR3 protein sequence are merged under the most common genes and DNA. In this record, the V and J calls reflect TCRdb's handling and not the investigators' own analysis. The sample records a few hundred thousand distinct CDR3 sequences, about a fifth of which are singletons. The ten largest make up less than 15% of the sample.

In the case of this clonotype: The antigen it binds to is not known. One base away there is no much larger clone; base qualities are not given.

The V end loses 5 bases and the J end loses 0 bases, and a stretch of 17 bases separates them. The cysteine opens and the phenylalanine closes a CDR3 of 17 amino acids. Left in the record is the CDR3 DNA by itself, 51 bases read in frame from the first base. Taken from the germline V gene, the CDR1 and CDR2 loops are SGHVS and FNYEAQ. Results the study describes overall, beyond this receptor: Invariant T cells such as MAIT and iNKT could partly confound zero-insertion analyses, although diverse VJ usage argued against such confounding for most clonotypes. In monozygotic twins, recombination models systematically underestimated out-of-frame TCR alpha sharing, but the models matched the sharing seen between unrelated individuals. In beta out-of-frame sequences, excess twin sharing was weaker, because having fewer shared sequences lowered the signal-to-noise ratio. Conclusions relied on cross-sectional statistical analysis, since the same donors could not be followed over many years. Abundant cord blood beta clonotypes had fewer insertions, young adult naive repertoires showed a similar but weaker trend, and memory repertoires showed no such trend. Out-of-frame TCR alpha sequences shared between twins showed an excess of low generation-probability sequences compared with coincidental sharing between unrelated individuals.

The sequence derives from a man between 50 and 59 years old in good health. Input material: naive T cells sorted from blood. The sample's cell subset or site, from its label and the paper: cells isolated with a human naive T-cell isolation kit. The chain links TRBV7-6 with TRBJ1-3, with no confident D gene call. The base sequence is TGTGCCAGCAGCCTTACCGCGTGGACCATCTCTGGAAACACCATATATTTT. The translation is CASSLTAWTISGNTIYF.